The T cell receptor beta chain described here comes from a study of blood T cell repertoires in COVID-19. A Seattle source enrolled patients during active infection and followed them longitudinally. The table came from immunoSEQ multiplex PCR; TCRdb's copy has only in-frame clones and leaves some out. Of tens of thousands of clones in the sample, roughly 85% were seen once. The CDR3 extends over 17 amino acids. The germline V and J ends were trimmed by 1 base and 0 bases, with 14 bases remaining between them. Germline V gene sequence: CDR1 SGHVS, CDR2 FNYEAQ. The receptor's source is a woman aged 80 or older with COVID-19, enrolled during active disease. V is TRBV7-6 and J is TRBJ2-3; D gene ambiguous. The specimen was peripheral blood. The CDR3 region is CASSLVGMALSTDTQYF. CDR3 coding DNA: TGTGCCAGCAGCTTAGTGGGCATGGCCTTAAGCACAGATACGCAGTATTTT.